What follows are 5 T cell receptor beta chains derived from one specimen sequenced in a study of control samples from healthy donors and cancer patients. The method was immunoSEQ multiplex PCR; TCRdb's version includes in-frame clones alone and lacks a portion of them. The repertoire holds 120,000 or so clones, with around 93% as singletons. Sequencing was carried out using blood. Receptor source: a man between 18 and 35 years old in good health.

The table lists this clone with a count of one. The gene calls are TRBV27 and TRBJ2-3; no definite D call. The V end was cut by 3 bases, the J end by 5 bases, with 12 bases between. Germline lookup yields CDR1 MNHEY and CDR2 SMNVEV (reference sequence). The CDR3 runs to 14 residues. CDR3 protein: CASSLYLQQDTQYF. For the CDR3, the DNA is TGTGCCAGCAGTTTGTATCTGCAGCAAGATACGCAGTATTTT.

V and J are TRBV29-1 and TRBJ1-2; TRBD1 matches at 10 bases. The length of the CDR3 is 11 residues. J gave up 13 bases and V 2 bases, and 4 bases lay outside the gene matches. The germline CDR1 and CDR2 sequences are SQVTM and ANQGSEA. The CDR3 spells CSVESGTGVTF. For the CDR3, the DNA is TGCAGCGTTGAATCCGGGACAGGGGTCACCTTC.

V is TRBV9 and J is TRBJ1-2; tentatively, D is TRBD1 (6 bases). Germline loops: CDR1 SGDLS, CDR2 YYNGEE. The CDR3 extends over 13 amino acids. V was pared by 4 bases and J by 6 bases, with 13 bases between. The CDR3 spells CASSTTGWDGYTF. The CDR3 DNA reads as TGTGCCAGCAGCACCACAGGGTGGGATGGCTACACCTTC. The whole variable domain, filled in from reference TRBV9 and TRBJ1-2, reads DSGVTQTPKHLITATGQRVTLRCSPRSGDLSVYWYQQSLDQGLQFLIQYYNGEERAKGNILERFSAQQFPDLHSELNLSSLELGDSALYFCASSTTGWDGYTFGSGTRLTVV.

CDR3 in DNA: TGTGCCAGCAGCACGGACACAAAAGAGACCCAGTACTTC. This translates into CASSTDTKETQYF. The chain combines TRBV5-6 with TRBJ2-5; D might be TRBD1 (5 bases). V was pared by 4 bases and J by 3 bases, with 10 bases between. CDR3 length: 13 residues. CDR1 SGHDT and CDR2 YYEEEE come from the germline V gene.

The chain carries TRBV5-1 and TRBJ1-1; D not certain. V lost 6 bases and J 0 bases, leaving 9 bases between the germline ends. Germline assignment: CDR1 SGHRS and CDR2 YFSETQ. The CDR3 sequence is 13 residues long. CDR3 sequence: CASKPNLNTEAFF. CDR3 in DNA: TGCGCCAGCAAACCGAATCTGAACACTGAAGCTTTCTTT.